The 5 T cell receptor beta chains given below trace back to one sample, sequenced in a study of OX40 agonist ivuxolimab in advanced cancers. Assay used: immunoSEQ multiplex PCR; TCRdb lists only in-frame clones, some missing. Of fewer than 90,000 clones listed, approximately 86% are singletons. The specimen was CD4+ or CD8+ T cells sorted from blood, collected in a trial of the OX40 agonist ivuxolimab. Source of these receptors: an adult with an advanced solid tumor such as melanoma, head and neck, liver or kidney cancer.

The chain couples TRBV2 to TRBJ2-6; D gene unclear. The CDR3 spans 14 residues. The V end lost 10 bases, the J end lost 0 bases, and 10 bases lay between the germline ends. Germline values: CDR1 SNHLY, CDR2 FYNNEI. The CDR3 region is CANQLFSGANVLTF. CDR3 in DNA: TGTGCCAACCAGCTTTTCTCTGGGGCCAACGTCCTGACTTTC.

This chain links TRBV21-1 with TRBJ1-2. TRBV21-1 is shown as a pseudogene. This CDR3 region has 12 residues. In DNA form, the CDR3 reads TGTGCCAGCGCGATCGACCGCTATGGCTACACCTTC. Translation gives CASAIDRYGYTF.

The rearrangement uses TRBV28 and TRBJ2-1, with TRBD2 matching over 9 bases. Germline V gene lookup returns CDR1 MDHEN and CDR2 SYDVKM. V was pared by 5 bases and J by 9 bases, with 2 bases of the junction left unmatched. The CDR3 length is 12 residues. DNA of the CDR3: TGTGCCAGCAGTATACTAGCGGGTGAGCAGTTCTTC. It is translated as CASSILAGEQFF.

The J gene is TRBJ2-5, the V gene TRBV19; 7 nucleotides match TRBD1. CDR3 length: 16 amino acids. Germline loops: CDR1 LNHDA, CDR2 SQIVND (reference sequence). The junction had 14 bases not matched to a gene; V was cut back by 6 bases and J by 4 bases. This CDR3 reads CASSLALGAGGETQYF. The CDR3, as DNA: TGTGCCAGTAGCCTTGCCTTGGGGGCAGGGGGAGAGACCCAGTACTTC.

The chain recombines TRBV7-8 with TRBJ2-2; the D gene is possibly TRBD2 (5 bases). Trimming left V 5 bases short and J 6 bases short, with 7 bases between. Germline assignment: CDR1 SGHVS and CDR2 FQNEAQ. This CDR3 comprises 12 residues. The CDR3 sequence: CASSEGAGELFF. The CDR3 DNA is TGTGCCAGCAGCGAGGGTGCCGGGGAGCTGTTTTTT.